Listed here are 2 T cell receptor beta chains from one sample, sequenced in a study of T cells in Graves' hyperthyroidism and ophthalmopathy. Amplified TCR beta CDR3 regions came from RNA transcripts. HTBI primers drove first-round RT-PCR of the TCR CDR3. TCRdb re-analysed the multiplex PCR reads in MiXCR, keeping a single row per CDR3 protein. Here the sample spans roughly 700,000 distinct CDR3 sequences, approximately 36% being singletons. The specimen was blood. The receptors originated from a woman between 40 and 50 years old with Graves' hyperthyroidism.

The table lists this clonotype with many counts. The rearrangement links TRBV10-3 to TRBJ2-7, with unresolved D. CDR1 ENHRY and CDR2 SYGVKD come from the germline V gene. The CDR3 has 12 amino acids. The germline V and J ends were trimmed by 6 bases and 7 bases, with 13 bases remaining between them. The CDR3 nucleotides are TGTGCCATCAGGAGCCCCCCCCGGGAGCAGTACTTC. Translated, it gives CAIRSPPREQYF.

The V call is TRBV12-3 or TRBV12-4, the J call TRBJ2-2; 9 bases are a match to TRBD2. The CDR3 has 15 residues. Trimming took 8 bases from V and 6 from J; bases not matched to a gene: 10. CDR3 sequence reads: CASRLAAGGAGELFF. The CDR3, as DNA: TGTGCCAGCCGACTAGCGGCCGGAGGCGCCGGGGAGCTGTTTTTT.